This TCR beta chain comes out of a study of identifying expanded T cells in peripheral blood. During the collection period, no donor immune events like infections were recorded. Study findings and constraints: Clone count variance between roughly two-week samples rose with total template count. Roughly 1.2 clones differed between technical replicates, versus approximately 16 and 20 over time.

Regarding this clone: What it binds is unknown.

Measured with immunoSEQ multiplex PCR; TCRdb has only the in-frame clones, and not every one. This sample has around 99,000 clones, with about 87% found just once. This CDR3 contains 13 residues. Germline V lookup: CDR1 SGHAT, CDR2 FQDESV (reference sequence). Trimming stripped 4 bases from V and 4 bases from J, with 8 bases between. The source is a person between 18 and 75 years old in good health. The specimen was blood. The rearrangement joins TRBV11-1 to TRBJ1-5, with D maybe TRBD1 (6 bases). As DNA, the CDR3 is TGTGCCAGCAGCTCGGACAGAAATCAGCCCCAGCATTTT. The encoded protein is CASSSDRNQPQHF.